The rows below give T cell receptor beta chains drawn from one sample of a study of cytomegalovirus exposure and HLA in healthy donors. Here immunoSEQ multiplex PCR was the method, and the copy in TCRdb shows in-frame clones only, minus some. Among 200,000 to 250,000 clones, around 89% were seen once, and the ten largest hold approximately 1%. Sequences were obtained from PBMCs. The receptors were sampled from a woman under 30 in good health and CMV-seronegative. Both conserved end residues are part of each CDR3. A D gene is named only where the DNA matches it firmly. Only part of the rows carry a size: once, few, many, or a class if the clone is expanded.

j_gene: TRBJ2-2
v_gene: TRBV11-2
abundance: .
d_gene: TRBD2
CDR3nt: TGTGCCAGCCGCTTTTCCGGGACTATCAACACCGGGGAGCTGTTTTTT
CDR3aa: CASRFSGTINTGELFF

j_gene: TRBJ2-7
v_gene: TRBV19
abundance: .
d_gene: TRBD1
CDR3nt: TGTGCCAGTACCCCCCGGTGGGGACAGGGCGGGTTAAGCCCCTACGAGCAGTACTTC
CDR3aa: CASTPRWGQGGLSPYEQYF

j_gene: TRBJ2-3
v_gene: TRBV4-1
abundance: .
d_gene: TRBD2
CDR3nt: TGCGCCAGCAGCCAACGTGGGGGGACTAGCGGGAGCCCAGATACGCAGTATTTT
CDR3aa: CASSQRGGTSGSPDTQYF

j_gene: TRBJ2-5
v_gene: TRBV7-3
abundance: .
d_gene: TRBD1
CDR3nt: TGTGCCAGCAGCTTAAATCCGGGACAGGGGTTAGAGACCCAGTACTTC
CDR3aa: CASSLNPGQGLETQYF

j_gene: TRBJ2-5
v_gene: TRBV5-6
abundance: .
d_gene: TRBD2
CDR3nt: TGTGCCAGCAGCTTGGAGGGGTGGGGGGGCCAAGAGACCCAGTACTTC
CDR3aa: CASSLEGWGGQETQYF

j_gene: TRBJ2-1
v_gene: TRBV30
abundance: once
d_gene: .
CDR3nt: TGTGCCTGGAGTCTAACGTTTCCCAATGAGCAGTTCTTC
CDR3aa: CAWSLTFPNEQFF

j_gene: TRBJ1-6
v_gene: TRBV2
abundance: .
d_gene: TRBD1
CDR3nt: TGTGCCAGCAGCAATCCTCCTCGGGGGACAGGGGACAACTCCTATAATTCACCCCTCCACTTT
CDR3aa: CASSNPPRGTGDNSYNSPLHF

j_gene: TRBJ2-6
v_gene: TRBV27
abundance: once
d_gene: TRBD1
CDR3nt: TGTGCCAGCAGACGGACAGGGGCTGGGGCCAACGTCCTGACTTTC
CDR3aa: CASRRTGAGANVLTF

j_gene: TRBJ1-1
v_gene: TRBV6-1
abundance: .
d_gene: .
CDR3nt: TGTGCCAGCAGTGAATTTGAGGGGGACACTGAAGCTTTCTTT
CDR3aa: CASSEFEGDTEAFF

j_gene: TRBJ1-5
v_gene: TRBV5-8
abundance: few
d_gene: .
CDR3nt: TGTGCCAGCAGCGACCGACAGGCCCTGAATCAGCCCCAGCATTTT
CDR3aa: CASSDRQALNQPQHF